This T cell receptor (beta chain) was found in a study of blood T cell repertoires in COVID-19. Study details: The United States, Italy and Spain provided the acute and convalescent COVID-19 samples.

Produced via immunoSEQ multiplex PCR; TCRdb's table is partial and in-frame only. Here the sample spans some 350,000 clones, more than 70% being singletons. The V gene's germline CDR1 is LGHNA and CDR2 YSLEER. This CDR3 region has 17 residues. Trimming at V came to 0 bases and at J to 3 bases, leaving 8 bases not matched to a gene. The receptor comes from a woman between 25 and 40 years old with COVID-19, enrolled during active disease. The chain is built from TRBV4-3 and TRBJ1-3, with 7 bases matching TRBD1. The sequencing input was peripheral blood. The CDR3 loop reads CASSQDSDRVFGNTIYF. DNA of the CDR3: TGCGCCAGCAGCCAAGACAGCGACAGGGTATTTGGAAACACCATATATTTT.